The clone carrying this T cell receptor beta chain was observed a few times. Its antigen remains unidentified. These data belong to a study of T cells after yellow fever vaccination. TCRdb redid the calling of the 5' RACE reads with MiXCR, one entry per CDR3 protein. The sample contains some 500,000 distinct CDR3 sequences, approximately 13% of which appear only once. V dropped 3 bases and J dropped 5 bases, with 15 bases sitting between them. The CDR3 contains 14 residues. In germline, CDR1 is DFQATT, CDR2 SNEGSKA (reference sequence). Broader study findings: A small share of clonotypes appeared in both CD4 and CD8 compartments. Weaker, the secondary response peaked sooner, at day 5 versus 15. The study noted that FACS-sorted repertoires could contain abundant clonotypes contaminating from the bulk population.

This clonotype was sampled from a young man who received the YFV17D yellow fever vaccine. V usage is TRBV20-1 and J usage is TRBJ2-3, with D perhaps matching TRBD2 (6 bases). This sample comprised PBMCs, obtained on the day of the yellow fever booster vaccination. The CDR3 nucleotides read TGCAGTGCTAGGGCGGGACCGCAGGGAGATACGCAGTATTTT. Its translation is CSARAGPQGDTQYF.